This T cell receptor beta chain was obtained from a study of cytomegalovirus exposure and HLA in healthy donors. Findings and caveats of the study: In vitro work confirmed that three CMV-associated chains recognize CMV antigens. Later analysis demonstrated an association between a missense DCLRE1C variant and TCR beta V- and J-gene trimming. Across donors, most TCRs were seen rarely, yet some public ones were widespread.

Trimming pared 3 bases from V and 2 bases from J, leaving 11 bases between. The germline CDR1 and CDR2 sequences are GTSNPN and SVGIG (reference sequence). This CDR3 comprises 14 residues. As concerns this clone: Its target is not known.

It was with 60 Vbeta and 13 Jbeta primers that the PCR ran. In the original workflow: Later reanalysis found around 80 million unique TCR beta chains, around 9.9 million of them shared. Profiling relied on immunoSEQ multiplex PCR, and the TCRdb table lists in-frame clones only, not all of them. Clone size and V and J calls were adopted from that table, with D and trimming inferred from the DNA. The repertoire includes more than 150,000 clones, less than 85% of them detected once, and 0.5% to 0.8% sits in the top ten. The V gene is TRBV30, the J gene TRBJ1-5, with a weak D call TRBD1 (5 bases). The TCR comes from a boy aged 5-17 years in good health and CMV-seronegative. The source material was PBMCs. The CDR3: CAWSDGTRNQPQHF. The DNA for the CDR3 is TGTGCCTGGAGCGACGGGACTCGCAATCAGCCCCAGCATTTT.